This passage covers 11 T cell receptor beta chains from one sample sequenced in a study of T cell responses to AZD1222 COVID-19 vaccine. The assay was immunoSEQ multiplex PCR, and TCRdb's table has in-frame clones only and misses some. Of roughly 150,000 clones listed, roughly 92% are singletons. The input for sequencing was peripheral blood, taken 28 days after the second AZD1222 dose. The receptor set was obtained from an adult who received the AZD1222 COVID-19 vaccine.

The chain uses TRBV6-5 and TRBJ1-1; D ambiguous. Between the trimmed V and J ends, which lost 1 base and 4 bases, there was a span of 16 bases. The germline V gene encodes CDR1 MNHEY and CDR2 SVGAGI. The CDR3 loop spans 16 amino acids. The CDR3 region is CASSYLGAGLATEAFF. The CDR3 bases are TGTGCCAGCAGTTACTTGGGAGCTGGGCTTGCCACTGAAGCTTTCTTT.

This sequence joins TRBV19 and TRBJ2-1; D may be TRBD1 (5 bases). This CDR3 has 16 residues. V was shortened by 3 bases and J by 0 bases, with 12 bases between the two germline ends. Germline values: CDR1 LNHDA, CDR2 SQIVND (reference sequence). CDR3 in amino acids: CASSMTVFSSYNEQFF. The DNA for the CDR3 is TGTGCCAGTAGTATGACAGTCTTTAGCTCCTACAATGAGCAGTTCTTC.

This chain uses TRBV10-3 with TRBJ2-3; 10 positions agree with TRBD1. From germline, CDR1 is ENHRY and CDR2 SYGVKD. The V gene end was trimmed by 11 bases and the J gene end by 6 bases; junction bases not matched to a gene: 17. The CDR3 is made up of 16 amino acids. The CDR3 reads CASRGDRGEQIDTQYF. CDR3 nucleotide sequence: TGTGCCTCACGGGGGGACAGGGGTGAGCAGATTGATACGCAGTATTTT.

This chain links TRBV4-1 with TRBJ1-2, with TRBD1 as a possible D gene (5 bases). CDR1 is MGHRA and CDR2 is YSYEKL in the germline V gene. The CDR3 is made up of 14 amino acids. Deletions cut 3 bases from V and 8 bases from J, with 16 bases between. The CDR3 DNA reads TGCGCCAGCAGCCAGGGAGGAGGGGCCTTGGGCTACACCTTC. Its translation is CASSQGGGALGYTF.

The chain combines TRBV9 with TRBJ2-7, with a weak D call TRBD1 (6 bases). CDR3 length equals 14 residues. Germline lookup yields CDR1 SGDLS and CDR2 YYNGEE. V was trimmed by 4 bases and J by 0 bases, leaving 11 bases between them. For the CDR3, the DNA is TGTGCCAGCAGCACCCGGGACAACTCCTACGAGCAGTACTTC. This encodes CASSTRDNSYEQYF.

The chain employs TRBV6-5 and TRBJ2-7; possibly TRBD2 for D (6 bases). Germline CDR1 MNHEY, CDR2 SVGAGI. The CDR3 spans 11 residues. V lost 11 bases and J lost 5, with 13 bases in between. In DNA form, the CDR3 reads TGTGCCCTAGGTCGGGGGAACGAGCAGTACTTC. This sequence encodes CALGRGNEQYF.

The chain employs TRBV19 and TRBJ1-1; D possibly corresponds to TRBD1 (5 bases). CDR3 length: 16 residues. Per the germline V gene, CDR1 is LNHDA and CDR2 is SQIVND (reference sequence). Between the trimmed V and J ends, which lost 3 bases and 5 bases, there was a span of 19 bases. The chain's CDR3 is CASSIRRQGSRTEAFF. The CDR3 coding sequence is TGTGCCAGTAGTATTAGGAGGCAGGGTAGTCGGACTGAAGCTTTCTTT.

The V and J genes are TRBV7-2 and TRBJ1-2, with a possible D match to TRBD1 (6 bases). Germline V gene data show CDR1 as SGHTA and CDR2 as FQGNSA. This CDR3 region has 14 residues. Trimming pared 5 bases from V and 3 bases from J, leaving 13 bases between. The CDR3 reads CASSVYREDYGYTF. The CDR3 DNA reads TGTGCCAGCAGCGTATACAGGGAGGACTATGGCTACACCTTC.

The chain combines TRBV20-1 with TRBJ1-1; D is perhaps TRBD1 (6 bases). The CDR3 contains 13 residues. V was pared by 3 bases and J by 3 bases, with 11 bases between. Germline V gives CDR1 DFQATT, CDR2 SNEGSKA (reference sequence). CDR3 sequence: CSASSSGDTEAFF. The CDR3 DNA is TGCAGTGCTAGTAGTTCAGGGGACACTGAAGCTTTCTTT.

The chain joins TRBV24-1 to TRBJ1-2; D not resolved. The CDR3 loop spans 16 amino acids. The germline V gene encodes CDR1 KGHDR and CDR2 SFDVKD. V gave up 5 bases and J gave up 3 bases, with 18 bases separating them. Written as DNA, the CDR3 is TGTGCCACCAGTGTAAGTTCCGCGAGAGGTGACTATGGCTACACCTTC. It translates to CATSVSSARGDYGYTF.

CDR3 loop: CASSPREEPAYEQYF. The CDR3 DNA is TGTGCCAGCTCACCACGCGAGGAGCCGGCCTACGAGCAGTACTTC. The V call is TRBV18, the J call TRBJ2-7; no firm D call. The CDR3 is 15 residues long. V was cut by 1 base and J by 2 bases, with 12 bases left in between. Germline CDR1 reads KGHSH; CDR2 reads LQKENI.